Below are 17 T cell receptor beta chains sequenced from a single sample in a study of brain T cells in children with intractable seizures. Time point: blood from clinic visit 5 months post-surgery; TSC patient then seizure free. TCRdb keeps only in-frame clones here, not all; method: immunoSEQ multiplex PCR. The repertoire holds 340,000 or so clones, about 93% seen once, with under 7% in the top ten. The sample consisted of peripheral blood, taken approximately 5 months after surgery. The receptors derive from a boy in the first two years of life with tuberous sclerosis and intractable seizures.

V usage is TRBV5-5 and J usage is TRBJ1-2; D unresolved. Germline V CDR1 and CDR2: SGHKS, YYEKEE (reference sequence). V was clipped by 4 bases and J by 4 bases, with 17 bases between them. This CDR3 is 15 amino acids long. In DNA form, the CDR3 reads TGTGCCAGCAGCGCGTCATTGGGGAGTGGCTATGGCTACACCTTC. Residues: CASSASLGSGYGYTF.

The chain has TRBV6-1 and TRBJ1-2; 9 bases are a match to TRBD1. CDR1 MNHNS and CDR2 SASEGT come from the germline V gene. V lost 3 bases to trimming and J lost 6 bases; unmatched junction nucleotides: 8. The CDR3 spans 15 residues. CDR3 sequence: CASSDAGTGRNGYTF. CDR3 DNA sequence: TGTGCCAGCAGTGACGCGGGGACAGGGAGGAATGGCTACACCTTC.

The DNA for the CDR3 is TGCAGCGTTGAATTGCATGGCTACACCTTC. As protein: CSVELHGYTF. This rearrangement joins TRBV29-1 to TRBJ1-2; D is uncertain. Germline CDR1 reads SQVTM; CDR2 reads ANQGSEA. The CDR3 is 10 amino acids. V lost 2 bases and J lost 6, with 4 bases in between.

The rearrangement links TRBV5-1 to TRBJ2-1; D not certain. V shed 0 bases and J shed 4 bases, with 14 bases lying between them. The CDR3 has 16 amino acids. CDR1 SGHRS and CDR2 YFSETQ come from the germline V gene. The CDR3, as DNA: TGCGCCAGCAGCTTGGAGGGCAGGACGACATACAATGAGCAGTTCTTC. It yields the protein CASSLEGRTTYNEQFF.

This chain uses TRBV7-2 with TRBJ1-5; TRBD1 might be the D (5 bases). Trimming left V 3 bases short and J 5 bases short, with 8 bases between. CDR3 length: 13 residues. Germline values: CDR1 SGHTA, CDR2 FQGNSA. The CDR3 loop is CASSLTEHQPQHF. The DNA for the CDR3 is TGTGCCAGCAGCTTGACAGAGCATCAGCCCCAGCATTTT.

This clone was seen once. The chain couples TRBV20-1 to TRBJ2-3; TRBD2 matches 7 bases. There are 14 residues in the CDR3. Germline CDR1 DFQATT, CDR2 SNEGSKA (reference sequence). V trimming: 3 bases; J trimming: 2 bases; junction bases outside the gene matches: 5. The CDR3 loop is CSASWGGFTDTQYF. The DNA of the CDR3 is TGCAGTGCTAGTTGGGGGGGATTCACAGATACGCAGTATTTT.

J is TRBJ2-5 and V is TRBV19; 8 bases are a match to TRBD1. The CDR3 covers 14 residues. Trimming removed 7 bases from V and 5 bases from J; junction bases left unmatched: 9. The germline CDR1 and CDR2 sequences are LNHDA and SQIVND (reference sequence). The CDR3 DNA reads as TGTGCCAGTACGGGACAGGACCCCTGGGAGACCCAGTACTTC. It yields the protein CASTGQDPWETQYF.

The chain employs TRBV2 and TRBJ2-7; 7 nucleotides match TRBD2. The junction had 13 bases not matched to a gene; V was cut back by 7 bases and J by 4 bases. The CDR3 loop spans 15 amino acids. Germline V gives CDR1 SNHLY, CDR2 FYNNEI. CDR3 amino acids: CASNERRSGVYEQYF. CDR3 DNA: TGTGCCAGCAACGAACGACGGAGCGGGGTATACGAGCAGTACTTC. The entire variable domain, with the rest obtained from reference TRBV2 and TRBJ2-7, is as follows: EPEVTQTPSHQVTQMGQEVILRCVPISNHLYFYWYRQILGQKVEFLVSFYNNEISEKSEIFDDQFSVERPDGSNFTLKIRSTKLEDSAMYFCASNERRSGVYEQYFGPGTRLTVT.

V gene TRBV19 combines with J gene TRBJ1-6, with a tentative D call TRBD1 (5 bases). V gave up 8 bases and J gave up 8 bases, with 16 bases separating them. The CDR3 sequence is 14 residues long. The germline V gene has CDR1 LNHDA and CDR2 SQIVND (reference sequence). CDR3 nucleotide sequence: TGTGCCAGTGCGAACCAGGGAGGATATTCACCCCTCCACTTT. Its translation: CASANQGGYSPLHF. The variable domain in full, completed from reference TRBV19 and TRBJ1-6, reads DGGITQSPKYLFRKEGQNVTLSCEQNLNHDAMYWYRQDPGQGLRLIYYSQIVNDFQKGDIAEGYSVSREKKESFPLTVTSAQKNPTAFYLCASANQGGYSPLHFGNGTRLTVT.

The chain has TRBV11-2 and TRBJ2-5, with no clear D. Germline CDR1 SGHAT, CDR2 FQNNGV. CDR3 size: 13 residues. V lost 3 bases and J lost 1, with 6 bases in between. The CDR3 coding sequence is TGTGCCAGCAGCTTCTGGACCCAAGAGACCCAGTACTTC. The encoded protein is CASSFWTQETQYF.

This chain uses TRBV25-1 with TRBJ2-1; a possible D gene is TRBD1 (5 bases). CDR1 and CDR2 from the germline V gene are MGHDK and SYGVNS. The length of the CDR3 is 16 residues. V was cut by 0 bases and J by 8 bases, with 17 bases left in between. The CDR3 DNA reads as TGTGCCAGCAGTGAATACAGGGCCGGATTAAGGGATGAGCAGTTCTTC. Its protein product is CASSEYRAGLRDEQFF.

The table lists this clone with many counts. The genes are TRBV6-5 and TRBJ1-5, with D uncertain. The length of the CDR3 is 15 residues. V lost 7 bases and J 5 bases, leaving 18 bases between the germline ends. The germline V gene has CDR1 MNHEY and CDR2 SVGAGI. CDR3 coding DNA: TGTGCCAGCACCCCTAGGTGGGGTGGCGATCAGCCCCAGCATTTT. This translates into CASTPRWGGDQPQHF.

The chain couples TRBV2 to TRBJ2-1; 9 bases map to TRBD2. V trimming: 2 bases; J trimming: 0 bases; junction bases outside the gene matches: 2. The CDR3 contains 16 residues. Germline CDR1 reads SNHLY; CDR2 reads FYNNEI. CDR3 coding DNA: TGTGCCAGCAGTGAATATAGCGGGAGCTCCTACAATGAGCAGTTCTTC. It encodes CASSEYSGSSYNEQFF. Variable domain in full (rest from reference TRBV2 and TRBJ2-1): EPEVTQTPSHQVTQMGQEVILRCVPISNHLYFYWYRQILGQKVEFLVSFYNNEISEKSEIFDDQFSVERPDGSNFTLKIRSTKLEDSAMYFCASSEYSGSSYNEQFFGPGTRLTVL.

V usage is TRBV11-1 and J usage is TRBJ2-1, with 7 bases fitting TRBD2. Germline CDR1 is SGHAT and CDR2 is FQDESV (reference sequence). CDR3 length equals 15 residues. Trimming at V came to 6 bases and at J to 10 bases, leaving 15 bases not matched to a gene. The CDR3 here is CASSLGGSRLREQFF. The CDR3 region has the DNA TGTGCCAGCAGTCTCGGCGGGAGTCGTCTTCGAGAGCAGTTCTTC.

The V gene is TRBV27, the J gene TRBJ2-5, with 7 positions matching TRBD1. V trimming: 2 bases; J trimming: 1 base; junction bases outside the gene matches: 4. Germline assignment: CDR1 MNHEY and CDR2 SMNVEV (reference sequence). The CDR3 consists of 15 residues. In DNA form, the CDR3 reads TGTGCCAGCAGTTTAATCAGGGACAGCCAAGAGACCCAGTACTTC. Protein sequence: CASSLIRDSQETQYF.

V usage is TRBV4-2 and J usage is TRBJ1-6, with no clear D. Trimming removed 8 bases from V and 0 bases from J, with 11 bases in between. This CDR3 region has 15 residues. Per germline, CDR1 LGHNA and CDR2 YNFKEQ. Here the CDR3 reads CASGSGSSYNSPLHF. The CDR3 DNA sequence: TGTGCCAGCGGGAGCGGGTCCTCCTATAATTCACCCCTCCACTTT.

The rearrangement joins TRBV5-1 to TRBJ1-2; 7 bases line up with TRBD1. The CDR3 extends over 15 amino acids. Germline lookup yields CDR1 SGHRS and CDR2 YFSETQ. V was pared by 6 bases and J by 5 bases, with 13 bases of the junction left unmatched. For the CDR3, the DNA is TGCGCCAGCAACCCTGGACAGGCCCCCCTGTATGGCTACACCTTC. Protein sequence: CASNPGQAPLYGYTF.